Shown below are 11 T cell receptor beta chains from a single sample sequenced in a study of T cells in Graves' hyperthyroidism and ophthalmopathy. RNA transcripts were the template for amplifying TCR beta CDR3 regions. The primer set for the first-round RT-PCR of the TCR CDR3 was HTBI. TCRdb passed the multiplex PCR reads through MiXCR, listing each CDR3 protein once. This sample has about 360,000 distinct CDR3 sequences, with roughly 25% found just once. The sequenced sample was blood. These receptors were taken from a man aged 45-65 years with Graves' hyperthyroidism.

The CDR3: CASSAGTAGYTF. CDR3 sequence (DNA): TGTGCCAGCAGCGCCGGGACAGCTGGCTACACCTTC. V usage is TRBV9 and J usage is TRBJ1-2; 7 positions agree with TRBD1. Trimming removed 3 bases from V and 7 bases from J; junction bases left unmatched: 3. CDR1 and CDR2 (germline): SGDLS, YYNGEE. There are 12 residues in the CDR3.

This clonotype appeared many times. V and J are TRBV12-3 or TRBV12-4 and TRBJ2-1; D possibly corresponds to TRBD1 (6 bases). V shed 6 bases and J shed 0 bases, with 18 bases lying between them. The CDR3 spans 17 residues. CDR3 region: CASSFHQTGRSYNEQFF. In nucleotides, the CDR3 is TGTGCCAGCAGCTTTCATCAGACAGGCCGCTCCTACAATGAGCAGTTCTTC.

With regard to this clonotype: Relative to the germline gene, one junction end is altered; a read error may explain this. The CDR3 loop reads CASSSAPNRDGYTF. In nucleotides, the CDR3 is TGCGCCAGCAGCTCCGCACCGAACAGGGATGGTTACACCTTC. The V call is TRBV5-1, the J call TRBJ1-2, with a weak D call TRBD1 (6 bases). Germline values: CDR1 SGHRS, CDR2 YFSETQ. The CDR3 contains 14 residues. The full variable domain, rest sourced from reference TRBV5-1 and TRBJ1-2, is KAGVTQTPRYLIKTRGQQVTLSCSPISGHRSVSWYQQTPGQGLQFLFEYFSETQRNKGNFPGRFSGRQFSNSRSEMNVSTLELGDSALYLCASSSAPNRDGYTFGSGTRLTVV.

The chain has TRBV7-3 and TRBJ2-5; TRBD2 is a possible D gene (6 bases). Germline V CDR1 and CDR2: SGHTA, FQGTGA. V was trimmed by 5 bases and J by 4 bases, leaving 17 bases between them. The length of the CDR3 is 15 residues. The CDR3 reads CASSVGLQGGETQYF. CDR3 nucleotides: TGTGCCAGCAGCGTAGGTCTTCAGGGAGGAGAGACCCAGTACTTC.

This clonotype was recorded at least ten times. This chain joins TRBV28 and TRBJ1-2; unclear D gene. In germline, CDR1 is MDHEN, CDR2 SYDVKM. The CDR3 runs 12 residues. V was cut by 3 bases and J by 4 bases, with 6 bases left in between. The chain's CDR3 is CASSFGVYGYTF. The CDR3 DNA is TGTGCCAGCAGTTTCGGGGTCTATGGCTACACCTTC.

In its sample, this clonotype was seen many times. The chain recombines TRBV3-1 with TRBJ2-1, with D maybe TRBD2 (6 bases). The CDR3 has 15 amino acids. Germline CDR1 LGHDT, CDR2 YNNKEL (reference sequence). The CDR3 loop is CTPQQSSEGGNEQFF. CDR3 sequence (DNA): TGTACCCCCCAACAATCCTCGGAGGGAGGCAATGAGCAGTTCTTC.

There are a few counts of this clonotype. The chain is built from TRBV20-1 and TRBJ2-3; D is ambiguous. There are 11 residues in the CDR3. V shed 6 bases and J shed 4 bases, with 8 bases lying between them. CDR1 and CDR2 (germline): DFQATT, SNEGSKA (reference sequence). The CDR3 DNA is TGCAGTGCGCCATCGGCAGATACGCAGTATTTT. Amino acids: CSAPSADTQYF.

CDR3 sequence: CASSSQRGNTIYF. CDR3 nucleotides: TGTGCCAGTAGTTCCCAACGAGGAAACACCATATATTTT. The rearrangement uses TRBV19 and TRBJ1-3; D is undetermined. CDR3 length: 13 residues. Per germline, CDR1 LNHDA and CDR2 SQIVND (reference sequence). The V and J ends lost 5 bases and 4 bases respectively, with 9 bases between them.

This clonotype was counted only a few times. The gene calls are TRBV7-2 and TRBJ2-7, with TRBD2 matching over 8 bases. The CDR3 extends over 16 amino acids. Germline values: CDR1 SGHTA, CDR2 FQGNSA. J gave up 0 bases and V 1 base, and 5 bases lay outside the gene matches. The CDR3 region has the DNA TGTGCCAGCAGCTTAGATGTAGCGGGAAGCTCCTACGAGCAGTACTTC. This codes for CASSLDVAGSSYEQYF.

The table lists this clonotype with many counts. The chain uses TRBV11-2 and TRBJ2-7; 12 positions match TRBD2. The CDR3 loop spans 15 amino acids. V was clipped by 4 bases and J by 2 bases; unmatched bases: 3. Germline CDR1 is SGHAT and CDR2 is FQNNGV. The CDR3 DNA sequence: TGTGCCAGCAGCTCCTCTAGCGGGAGGGCCTACGAGCAGTACTTC. It translates to CASSSSSGRAYEQYF.

The chain is built from TRBV5-1 and TRBJ1-1; D unclear. CDR3 size: 15 residues. From germline, CDR1 is SGHRS and CDR2 YFSETQ. With 6 bases removed from V and 0 bases from J, the gap between germline ends came to 15 bases. The CDR3 DNA reads TGCGCCAGCACCATTGAGGCCGCCATGAACACTGAAGCTTTCTTT. Translation: CASTIEAAMNTEAFF.